This passage covers 3 T cell receptor beta chains from one sample sequenced in a study of blood T cell repertoires in COVID-19. The protocol was immunoSEQ multiplex PCR, while the TCRdb copy is restricted to in-frame clones and leaves out a portion. The sample yields 250,000 to 300,000 clones, approximately 91% seen once. The sample consisted of peripheral blood. Receptors were obtained from a woman younger than 45 with COVID-19, enrolled during active disease.

This clone appeared a few times. This chain connects TRBV18 to TRBJ1-6; 11 positions agree with TRBD1. Germline trimming cut 6 bases from V and 8 bases from J; bases unmatched to any gene: 6. CDR1 and CDR2 from the germline V gene are KGHSH and LQKENI. The CDR3 runs 15 residues. The CDR3 DNA is TGTGCCAGCTCTGGCGGACAGGGGGCAGATTCACCCCTCCACTTT. Translation gives CASSGGQGADSPLHF.

The CDR3 loop is CASSPRRQENYGYTF. CDR3 DNA sequence: TGTGCCAGCAGCCCCCGCAGACAAGAAAACTATGGCTACACCTTC. This chain joins TRBV7-9 and TRBJ1-2; D unclear. The germline gives CDR1 SEHNR, CDR2 FQNEAQ (reference sequence). V was pared by 5 bases and J by 2 bases, with 15 bases between. The CDR3 sequence is 15 residues long.

The genes are TRBV7-9 and TRBJ1-2, with D uncertain. Trimming pared 7 bases from V and 6 bases from J, leaving 15 bases between. The CDR3 consists of 13 residues. CDR1 and CDR2 from the germline V gene are SEHNR and FQNEAQ (reference sequence). DNA for the CDR3: TGTGCCAGCAACCAAGCAAGTACTAATGGCTACACCTTC. Encoded protein: CASNQASTNGYTF.